The present entry profiles one TCR beta chain with its context. Antigen unknown. This record belongs to a study of cytotoxic CD8 clonotypes in ibrutinib-treated CLL. Study-level background: The patients, over ten relapsed/refractory and approximately 15 treatment-naive, included about 18 who were IGHV unmutated. Study-wide results and limits: The clonality went up when patients responded to ibrutinib and dropped back toward baseline at progression.

A 1 in 200,000 to 1 in 1 million T cell depth was the sequencing target. Sequencing used immunoSEQ multiplex PCR; TCRdb keeps in-frame clones, though not all of them. This table holds about 160,000 clones, roughly 80% found once. Looked up from germline, CDR1 is SGHRS and CDR2 is YFSETQ. The CDR3 loop spans 15 amino acids. The ends were cut back, 0 bases at V and 7 bases at J, with 16 bases in the middle. The chain carries TRBV5-1 and TRBJ1-2; TRBD1 is a possible D gene (6 bases). Specimen: PBMCs, collected after 12 months of ibrutinib treatment. This TCR came from a human donor with chronic lymphocytic leukemia. The DNA of the CDR3 is TGCGCCAGCAGCTTGGTGGCGGGGGCAGTTGGTGGCTACACCTTC. Translating it yields CASSLVAGAVGGYTF.